The clone carrying this T cell receptor beta chain was found many times. Its target is not known. This specimen belongs to a study of T cell repertoires in cytomegalovirus infection. As for the study in general: Public TCR beta signatures indicated both CMV infection and matching HLA type.

TCRdb re-derived calls from the reads in MiXCR, one entry per CDR3 protein. The table lists almost 500,000 distinct CDR3 sequences, roughly 10% of them singletons. Study results and caveats: The ex vivo response showed dominance by HLA-C-restricted CMV-specific TCR beta clonotypes. Carriers of CMV and the relevant HLA type were discriminated by public TCR beta frequency.

This TCR derives from a human donor in good health (CMV status not recorded). Some clones in this sample may be carry-over from other donors' samples. Sequenced material: PBMCs.

The CDR3 DNA reads as TGTGCCAGCTCACCACCGGGACTAGCGACTCCCTACGAGCAGTACTTC. This encodes CASSPPGLATPYEQYF. The chain couples TRBV18 to TRBJ2-7, with 10 bases identical to TRBD2. Trimming removed 0 bases from V and 2 bases from J; junction bases left unmatched: 4. Germline CDR1 and CDR2: KGHSH and LQKENI. CDR3 size: 16 residues.